Below, one T cell receptor (beta chain) is given with its context. This sample stems from a study of blood T cell repertoires in COVID-19. Study-wide background: Sources were T cells, B-cell-depleted T cells, or PBMCs; the material itself was cDNA or gDNA.

Ages ranged from about 18 to 90 years, with residence in under 25 US areas. V dropped 5 bases and J dropped 0; count of bases not matched to a gene: 7. The CDR3 length is 15 residues. The V gene's germline CDR1 is SGHNT and CDR2 YYREEE (reference sequence). Under the authors' procedure: Amplification from reference gene primers served as the basis for estimated nucleated cell counts. This table comes from immunoSEQ multiplex PCR, and its TCRdb copy is limited to in-frame clones, with some not included. For V, J and clone size, that table is used; D and trimming come from the DNA. The data contain approximately 140,000 clones, approximately 87% of them seen just once; the ten biggest clones take up 1.2%.

The rearrangement links TRBV5-4 to TRBJ1-2, with 7 nucleotides matching TRBD1. The receptor was derived from a woman aged 30 to 39 with acute COVID-19. The sample taken for sequencing was PBMCs or T cells enriched from blood (not recorded which). CDR3: CASSLGQDSNYGYTF. The CDR3 region has the DNA TGTGCCAGCAGTTTAGGACAGGATTCTAACTATGGCTACACCTTC.